A single sample is the source of the 15 T cell receptor beta chains below, sequenced in a study of spatial heterogeneity in lung cancer. TCRdb recomputed calls from the 5' RACE reads with MiXCR, one row per CDR3 protein. The repertoire consists of about 36,000 distinct CDR3 sequences, with over 6.5% occurring once and the leading ten covering around a tenth. The time point is: blood at routine non-recurrence follow-up after resection. The material sequenced was PBMCs, taken at follow-up. The origin of the receptors is a male donor with early-stage non-small cell lung cancer.

This clonotype showed up many times. The chain combines TRBV7-9 with TRBJ2-5, with unresolved D. Between the trimmed V and J ends, which lost 3 bases and 5 bases, there was a span of 13 bases. The CDR3 extends over 14 amino acids. The V gene's germline CDR1 is SEHNR and CDR2 FQNEAQ (reference sequence). The CDR3 loop is CASSFLEEAETQYF. For the CDR3, the DNA is TGTGCCAGCAGCTTTCTCGAAGAAGCCGAGACCCAGTACTTC.

The sample holds many counts of this clonotype. The chain's CDR3 is CASSPTVTGELFF. CDR3 in DNA: TGTGCCAGCAGCCCGACAGTGACCGGGGAGCTGTTTTTT. The V and J genes are TRBV6-2 or TRBV6-3 and TRBJ2-2, with TRBD1 as a possible D gene (5 bases). Germline V gene data show CDR1 as MNHEY and CDR2 as SVGEGT. The CDR3 has 13 residues. The V and J ends lost 6 bases and 5 bases respectively, with 10 bases between them.

The CDR3 sequence: CASSEGVPSGQPQHF. The CDR3 DNA reads as TGTGCCAGCAGTGAAGGGGTTCCTTCAGGTCAGCCCCAGCATTTT. This chain connects TRBV2 to TRBJ1-5; D ambiguous. Germline V gene lookup returns CDR1 SNHLY and CDR2 FYNNEI. V lost 1 base and J 6 bases, leaving 13 bases between the germline ends. The CDR3 totals 15 residues.

This clonotype was detected ten times or more. This chain links TRBV14 with TRBJ2-5, with D uncertain. CDR1 and CDR2 from the germline V gene are SGHDN and FVKESK. V gave up 2 bases and J gave up 5 bases, with 6 bases separating them. This CDR3 has 12 amino acids. CDR3 in DNA: TGTGCCAGCAGCCAATTTATGGAGACCCAGTACTTC. This gives the protein CASSQFMETQYF.

This clonotype was detected ten times or more. The chain is built from TRBV20-1 and TRBJ1-5; no clear D. The CDR3 has 15 residues. V was shortened by 6 bases and J by 2 bases, with 17 bases between the two germline ends. CDR1 and CDR2 from the germline V gene are DFQATT and SNEGSKA (reference sequence). CDR3 nucleotides: TGCAGTGCCACAAGACGACGAGGTGGCAATCAGCCCCAGCATTTT. Translation: CSATRRRGGNQPQHF.

This clonotype was found a few times. This chain uses TRBV10-3 with TRBJ1-1; 8 bases are a match to TRBD1. The CDR3 is 15 amino acids. Germline CDR1 is ENHRY and CDR2 is SYGVKD. Trimming cost V 4 bases and J 0 bases; bases outside gene matches: 4. The chain's CDR3 is CAISALTGVNTEAFF. The CDR3 DNA follows: TGTGCCATCAGTGCCCTGACAGGGGTGAACACTGAAGCTTTCTTT.

This clonotype has ten or more counts. This sequence joins TRBV12-3 or TRBV12-4 and TRBJ1-5; D gene unclear. The CDR3 has 10 residues. Trimming cost V 9 bases and J 5 bases, with 5 bases left between them. The CDR3, as DNA: TGTGCCAGTCGGGATCAGCCCCAGCATTTT. This codes for CASRDQPQHF.

This clonotype occurred many times. The chain recombines TRBV6-5 with TRBJ1-2; possibly TRBD1 for D (6 bases). The germline V and J ends were trimmed by 5 bases and 8 bases, with 15 bases remaining between them. The CDR3 sequence is 13 residues long. Germline V gene data show CDR1 as MNHEY and CDR2 as SVGAGI. As DNA, the CDR3 is TGTGCCAGCAGTAACGACAGGTTGGGCGGCTACACCTTC. It codes for CASSNDRLGGYTF.

This clonotype was seen repeatedly, ten times or more. The V and J genes are TRBV5-1 and TRBJ2-2; TRBD1 matches at 7 bases. V was pared by 4 bases and J by 4 bases, with 7 bases of the junction left unmatched. This CDR3 comprises 15 residues. Germline-derived CDR1 and CDR2 are SGHRS and YFSETQ. The CDR3 coding sequence is TGCGCCAGCAGCCCACTAGGGACAGCCACCGGGGAGCTGTTTTTT. Protein: CASSPLGTATGELFF.

The table lists this clonotype with many counts. The chain links TRBV11-1 to TRBJ2-7, with a tentative D call TRBD2 (6 bases). CDR1 and CDR2 from the germline V gene are SGHAT and FQDESV (reference sequence). This CDR3 is 13 amino acids long. Trimming took 5 bases from V and 2 from J, leaving 10 bases between them. The chain's CDR3 is CASSGGSPYEQYF. The CDR3 nucleotides read TGTGCCAGCAGCGGAGGGTCTCCCTACGAGCAGTACTTC. The full variable domain, completed using reference TRBV11-1 and TRBJ2-7, is EAEVAQSPRYKITEKSQAVAFWCDPISGHATLYWYRQILGQGPELLVQFQDESVVDDSQLPKDRFSAERLKGVDSTLKIQPAELGDSAMYLCASSGGSPYEQYFGPGTRLTVT.

This clonotype was recorded a few times. The V and J genes are TRBV15 and TRBJ1-6, with D tentatively TRBD1 (6 bases). V was cut by 1 base and J by 3 bases, with 10 bases left in between. The V gene's germline CDR1 is LNHNV and CDR2 YYDKDF (reference sequence). The CDR3 spans 16 residues. CDR3 region: CATSRARQDYNSPLHF. The CDR3 nucleotides are TGTGCCACCAGCAGAGCCCGACAGGACTATAATTCACCCCTCCACTTT.

The table lists this clonotype with many counts. The chain recombines TRBV7-9 with TRBJ1-2; D is unresolved. Trimming shortened V by 4 bases and J by 8 bases, and 17 bases separated the two germline ends. The germline CDR1 and CDR2 sequences are SEHNR and FQNEAQ (reference sequence). The CDR3 runs to 14 residues. This chain's CDR3 is CASSSQRVPGGYTF. CDR3 bases: TGTGCCAGCAGCTCACAAAGGGTGCCTGGGGGCTACACCTTC.

This clonotype has at least ten counts. This rearrangement joins TRBV7-9 to TRBJ2-7, with a weak D call TRBD1 (6 bases). V dropped 1 base and J dropped 7 bases, with 11 bases sitting between them. Germline CDR1 and CDR2: SEHNR and FQNEAQ (reference sequence). This CDR3 region has 13 residues. The CDR3 region is CASSLEGTGEQYF. DNA of the CDR3: TGTGCCAGCAGCTTAGAGGGTACAGGGGAGCAGTACTTC. The whole variable domain, filled in from reference TRBV7-9 and TRBJ2-7, reads DTGVSQNPRHKITKRGQNVTFRCDPISEHNRLYWYRQTLGQGPEFLTYFQNEAQLEKSRLLSDRFSAERPKGSFSTLEIQRTEQGDSAMYLCASSLEGTGEQYFGPGTRLTVT.

This clonotype was detected ten times or more. The V call is TRBV6-1, the J call TRBJ1-2; no firm D call. Germline V gives CDR1 MNHNS, CDR2 SASEGT. V lost 8 bases and J lost 2, with 18 bases in between. The CDR3 sequence is 15 residues long. The CDR3 DNA follows: TGTGCCAGCGTTTGGGCATACGTGGGCAACTATGGCTACACCTTC. Translated, it gives CASVWAYVGNYGYTF.

This clonotype was counted many times. The chain joins TRBV12-3 or TRBV12-4 to TRBJ1-5; D is unclear. The V end was cut by 5 bases, the J end by 5 bases, with 10 bases between. The CDR3 totals 13 residues. CDR3 in amino acids: CASSALIDQPQHF. For the CDR3, the DNA is TGTGCCAGCAGTGCCTTAATCGATCAGCCCCAGCATTTT.